The 6 T cell receptor beta chains below all came from one sample that was sequenced in a study of shared clonotypes between healthy human individuals. Clones were read by immunoSEQ multiplex PCR, and TCRdb kept only the in-frame ones, dropping some. The sample lists more than 1 million clones, around three quarters seen once, with about 0.52% in the top ten. The sequencing sample was made of memory CD4+ T cells from PBMCs. The sample's subset: CD45RA-negative fraction. The receptors were gathered from a man younger than 30 in good health. Some clones in this sample may be carry-over from other donors' samples.

The chain uses TRBV18 and TRBJ2-1; the D gene is possibly TRBD2 (6 bases). CDR3 length: 14 residues. The germline CDR1 and CDR2 sequences are KGHSH and LQKENI. V was cut by 4 bases and J by 5 bases, with 12 bases left in between. DNA for the CDR3: TGTGCCAGCTCACGGAGTAGCGGTGACAATGAGCAGTTCTTC. Residues: CASSRSSGDNEQFF.

As for this clone: One end of the junction varies from germline; a read error may be responsible. V and J are TRBV5-1 and TRBJ2-5; D is unclear. The CDR3 runs 14 residues. Germline V gives CDR1 SGHRS, CDR2 YFSETQ. CDR3 loop: CASSLDGTQQTQYF. The CDR3 DNA reads as TGCGCCAGCAGCTTGGATGGCACGCAGCAGACCCAATACTTC.

The chain joins TRBV2 to TRBJ2-5; 15 nucleotides match TRBD2. The CDR3 is 15 amino acids. The V gene end was trimmed by 6 bases and the J gene end by 4 bases; junction bases not matched to a gene: 3. Germline V gene lookup returns CDR1 SNHLY and CDR2 FYNNEI. This CDR3 reads CASSRTSGRGETQYF. CDR3 in DNA: TGTGCCAGCAGCCGGACTAGCGGGAGGGGAGAGACCCAGTACTTC.

The chain combines TRBV11-2 with TRBJ1-2, with D perhaps TRBD1 (5 bases). In germline, CDR1 is SGHAT, CDR2 FQNNGV. The CDR3 has 15 amino acids. The V end lost 1 base, the J end lost 3 bases, and 12 bases lay between the germline ends. CDR3 DNA sequence: TGTGCCAGCAGCTTAGGGGCAGGGCCGTACTATGGCTACACCTTC. Protein product: CASSLGAGPYYGYTF.

The rearrangement joins TRBV5-4 to TRBJ2-3; D gene ambiguous. The V gene lost 2 bases and the J gene lost 4 bases, with 8 bases spanning the gap. Germline lookup yields CDR1 SGHNT and CDR2 YYREEE (reference sequence). This CDR3 comprises 13 residues. The CDR3 bases are TGTGCCAGCAGCTTCCCCCCGGCAGATACGCAGTATTTT. Its translation: CASSFPPADTQYF.

This rearrangement joins TRBV19 to TRBJ2-7; D unclear. Germline lookup yields CDR1 LNHDA and CDR2 SQIVND (reference sequence). Trimming shortened V by 5 bases and J by 5 bases, and 7 bases separated the two germline ends. CDR3 length equals 11 residues. This chain's CDR3 is CASSFGHEQYF. Here the CDR3 DNA reads TGTGCCAGTAGTTTTGGTCACGAGCAGTACTTC.